A selection of T cell receptor beta chains follows, all from one sample in a study of long-term antiretroviral therapy in people with HIV. Sequencing was performed with immunoSEQ multiplex PCR; in TCRdb, only in-frame clones are kept and a portion is missing. The sample consists of about 22,000 clones, around 80% of them appearing once. The source material was unsorted PBMCs, sampled 0.1 years before starting antiretroviral therapy. These TCRs come from a young man with HIV. The CDR3 runs from the conserved cysteine through the conserved F or W. D genes are given only for firm matches. Rows may omit the clone size; those that give it use once, few, many or a size class.

V	size	length	J	D	DNA	CDR3
TRBV28	.	14	TRBJ1-5	.	TGTGCCAGCAGCCAGCCGAGTAGCAATCAGCCCCAGCATTTT	CASSQPSSNQPQHF
TRBV5-1	.	16	TRBJ2-3	.	TGCGCCAGCAGCCCGCATGGACTACCCGACGCAGATACGCAGTATTTT	CASSPHGLPDADTQYF
TRBV6-5	.	14	TRBJ1-1	.	TGTGCCAGCAGTTACGGACAGATGAACACTGAAGCTTTCTTT	CASSYGQMNTEAFF
TRBV6-5	.	14	TRBJ1-5	.	TGTGCCAGCGGGGGCGGGGGGCTCTATCAGCCCCAGCATTTT	CASGGGGLYQPQHF
TRBV9	.	15	TRBJ2-1	TRBD1	TGTGCCAGCAGCGTAACAGGGGATTGGTACAATGAGCAGTTCTTC	CASSVTGDWYNEQFF
TRBV6-5	.	14	TRBJ1-1	.	TGTGCCAGCAGTTACTCGTTTGGGGTGGCTGAAGCTTTCTTT	CASSYSFGVAEAFF
TRBV11-2	.	14	TRBJ2-7	.	TGTGCCAGCAGCTCCATTAAAAGAGCCTACGAGCAGTACTTC	CASSSIKRAYEQYF
TRBV28	.	16	TRBJ1-2	TRBD1	TGTGCCAGCAGTTTACTTATCGAAACAGGGGGACACGGCTACACCTTC	CASSLLIETGGHGYTF
TRBV2	.	13	TRBJ2-1	.	TGTGCCAGCAGTTCGGGCAGGCGGGATGAGCAGTTCTTC	CASSSGRRDEQFF
TRBV7-9	.	16	TRBJ2-3	.	TGTGCCAGCAGCCCCCGGGCCCTAGGGAACATCGGTACGCAGTATTTT	CASSPRALGNIGTQYF
TRBV12-2	few	19	TRBJ2-2	.	TGTGCAAGTTCCCCCTCAGGGAAAATGAGTCAACTCAACACCGGGGAGCTGTTTTTT	CASSPSGKMSQLNTGELFF
TRBV9	.	16	TRBJ2-3	TRBD2	TGTGCCAGCAGCCAAGCGGGGGGGATGAGCACAGATACGCAGTATTTT	CASSQAGGMSTDTQYF
TRBV14	.	12	TRBJ2-7	.	TGTGCCAGCAGCAGTCAGGGCCGGGAGCAGTACTTC	CASSSQGREQYF